This T cell receptor (beta chain) was retrieved from a study of human T cells and chemical hapten exposure. CDR3 length: 18 amino acids. The V gene's germline CDR1 is SGHTA and CDR2 FQGTGA. V shed 4 bases, J shed 2 bases, and the junction held 8 bases outside the gene matches. Study-wide results and caveats: TCRs above 1 in 1000 frequency did not change with DPC sensitization.

This clonotype came up many times. Its antigen is as yet unknown. Library preparation tagged each individual cDNA molecule with a unique molecular identifier. MiXCR, applied by TCRdb to the RACE reads, yields one record per CDR3 protein. The data contain 65,000 to 85,000 distinct CDR3 sequences, 10% of them seen just once; the ten biggest clones take up about 1.4%. The time point is: patch test 1, 2 weeks after DPC sensitization. Treatment defined: therapeutic diphenylcyclopropenone sensitization with weekly scalp DPC. Non-pregnant alopecia patients aged 18 to 70, suitable for DPC therapy. Sequencing started from total RNA isolated from unfractionated whole blood.

The sequenced sample was whole blood, obtained in connection with sensitization to the hapten diphenylcyclopropenone (DPC). This TCR was sampled from a woman aged 45-65 years with alopecia areata. Some clones in this sample may be carry-over from other donors' samples. V is TRBV7-3 and J is TRBJ2-1, with 13 positions matching TRBD2. The CDR3 loop is CASSSGLAGVPPYNEQFF. CDR3 nucleotide sequence: TGTGCCAGCAGCTCCGGACTAGCGGGAGTACCCCCCTACAATGAGCAGTTCTTC.